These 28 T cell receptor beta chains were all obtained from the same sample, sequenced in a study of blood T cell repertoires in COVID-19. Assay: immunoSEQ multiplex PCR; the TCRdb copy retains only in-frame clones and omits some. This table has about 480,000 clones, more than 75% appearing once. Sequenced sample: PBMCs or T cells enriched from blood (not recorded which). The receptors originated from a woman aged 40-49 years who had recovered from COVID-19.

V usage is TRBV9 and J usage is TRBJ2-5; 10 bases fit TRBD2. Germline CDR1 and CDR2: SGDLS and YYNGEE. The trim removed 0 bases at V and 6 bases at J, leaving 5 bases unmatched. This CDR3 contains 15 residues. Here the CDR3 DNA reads TGTGCCAGCAGCGTAGGTCTAGCGGGAGAACAGACCCAGTACTTC. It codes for CASSVGLAGEQTQYF.

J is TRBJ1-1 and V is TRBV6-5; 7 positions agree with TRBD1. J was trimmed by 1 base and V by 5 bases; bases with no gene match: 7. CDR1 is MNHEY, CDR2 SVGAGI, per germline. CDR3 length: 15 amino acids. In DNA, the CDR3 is TGTGCCAGCAGTAGAGACAGGGTTCGGAACACTGAAGCTTTCTTT. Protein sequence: CASSRDRVRNTEAFF.

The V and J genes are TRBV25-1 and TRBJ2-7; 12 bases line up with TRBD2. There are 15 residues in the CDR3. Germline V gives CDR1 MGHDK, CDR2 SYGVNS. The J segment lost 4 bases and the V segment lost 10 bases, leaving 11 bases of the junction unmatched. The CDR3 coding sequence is TGTGCCACCAGGACTAGCGGGACTGTGGGGTACGAGCAGTACTTC. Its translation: CATRTSGTVGYEQYF.

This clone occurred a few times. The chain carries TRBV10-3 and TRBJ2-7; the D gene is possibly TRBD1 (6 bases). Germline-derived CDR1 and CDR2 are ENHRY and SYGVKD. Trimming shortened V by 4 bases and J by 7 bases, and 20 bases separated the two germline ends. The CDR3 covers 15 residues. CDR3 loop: CAISGGGGSFVEQYF. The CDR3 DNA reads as TGTGCCATCAGTGGTGGGGGCGGATCTTTTGTGGAGCAGTACTTC.

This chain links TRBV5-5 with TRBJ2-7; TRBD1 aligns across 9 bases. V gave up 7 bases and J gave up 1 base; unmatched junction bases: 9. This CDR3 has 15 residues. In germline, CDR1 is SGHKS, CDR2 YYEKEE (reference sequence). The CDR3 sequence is CASRRRTGDSYEQYF. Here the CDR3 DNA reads TGTGCCAGCCGTCGGCGGACAGGGGATTCCTACGAGCAGTACTTC. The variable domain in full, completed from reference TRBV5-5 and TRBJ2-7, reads DAGVTQSPTHLIKTRGQQVTLRCSPISGHKSVSWYQQVLGQGPQFIFQYYEKEERGRGNFPDRFSARQFPNYSSELNVNALLLGDSALYLCASRRRTGDSYEQYFGPGTRLTVT.

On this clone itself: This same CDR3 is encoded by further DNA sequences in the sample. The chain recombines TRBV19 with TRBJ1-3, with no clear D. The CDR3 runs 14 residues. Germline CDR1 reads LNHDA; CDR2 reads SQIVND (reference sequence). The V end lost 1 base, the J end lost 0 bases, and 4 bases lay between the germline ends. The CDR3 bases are TGTGCCAGTAGTATAGGCGGCTCTGGAAACACCATATATTTT. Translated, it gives CASSIGGSGNTIYF.

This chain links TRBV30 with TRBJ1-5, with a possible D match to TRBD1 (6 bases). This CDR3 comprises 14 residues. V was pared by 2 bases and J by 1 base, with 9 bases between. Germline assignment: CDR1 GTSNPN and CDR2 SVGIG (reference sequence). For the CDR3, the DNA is TGTGCCTGGAGTCCAGGGGAAAGCAATCAGCCCCAGCATTTT. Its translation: CAWSPGESNQPQHF.

CDR3 region: CASSMPAGTEAFF. The CDR3 nucleotides read TGTGCCAGTAGTATGCCGGCAGGGACTGAAGCTTTCTTT. This chain links TRBV19 with TRBJ1-1; TRBD1 might be the D (5 bases). The CDR3 runs to 13 residues. Germline V gene sequence: CDR1 LNHDA, CDR2 SQIVND (reference sequence). Trimming took off 3 bases at V and 5 bases at J, with 10 bases between the two ends.

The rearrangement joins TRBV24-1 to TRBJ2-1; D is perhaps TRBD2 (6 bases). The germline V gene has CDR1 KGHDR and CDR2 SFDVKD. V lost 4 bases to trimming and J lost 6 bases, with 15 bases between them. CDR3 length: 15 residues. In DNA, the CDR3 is TGTGCCACCAGTGACCAAGGGACTGGTAGCAATGAGCAGTTCTTC. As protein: CATSDQGTGSNEQFF.

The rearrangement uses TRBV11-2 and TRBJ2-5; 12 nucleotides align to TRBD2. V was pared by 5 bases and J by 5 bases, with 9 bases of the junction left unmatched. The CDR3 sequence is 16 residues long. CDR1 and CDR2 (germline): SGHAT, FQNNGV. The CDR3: CASSTTSGRLGETQYF. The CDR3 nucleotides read TGTGCCAGCAGCACGACTAGCGGGAGACTAGGGGAGACCCAGTACTTC.

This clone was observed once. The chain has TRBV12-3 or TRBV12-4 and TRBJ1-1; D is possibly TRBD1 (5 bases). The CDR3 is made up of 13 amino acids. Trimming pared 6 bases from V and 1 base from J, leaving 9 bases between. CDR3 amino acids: CASRGQPNTEAFF. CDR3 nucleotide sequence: TGTGCCAGCAGGGGGCAGCCGAACACTGAAGCTTTCTTT.

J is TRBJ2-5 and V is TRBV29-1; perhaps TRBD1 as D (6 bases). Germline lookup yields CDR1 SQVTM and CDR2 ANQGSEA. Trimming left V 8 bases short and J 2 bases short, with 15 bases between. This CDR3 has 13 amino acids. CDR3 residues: CSTRRTVQETQYF. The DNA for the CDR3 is TGCAGCACGAGACGGACAGTTCAAGAGACCCAGTACTTC. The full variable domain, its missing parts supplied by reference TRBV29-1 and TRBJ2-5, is SAVISQKPSRDICQRGTSLTIQCQVDSQVTMMFWYRQQPGQSLTLIATANQGSEATYESGFVIDKFPISRPNLTFSTLTVSNMSPEDSSIYLCSTRRTVQETQYFGPGTRLLVL.

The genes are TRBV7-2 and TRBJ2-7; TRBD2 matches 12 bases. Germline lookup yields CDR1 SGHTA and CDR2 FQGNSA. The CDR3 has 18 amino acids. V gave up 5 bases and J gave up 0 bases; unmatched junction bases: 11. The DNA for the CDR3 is TGTGCCAGCAGCCCCGGACTAGCGGGACCGGGGCCCTCCTACGAGCAGTACTTC. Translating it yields CASSPGLAGPGPSYEQYF.

This chain's CDR3 is CASSSGTSGQETQYF. The CDR3 DNA reads as TGTGCCAGCAGTTCCGGGACTAGCGGCCAAGAGACCCAGTACTTC. The chain has TRBV9 and TRBJ2-5; 11 positions agree with TRBD2. Germline values: CDR1 SGDLS, CDR2 YYNGEE. V trimming: 5 bases; J trimming: 1 base; junction bases outside the gene matches: 4. This CDR3 has 15 amino acids.

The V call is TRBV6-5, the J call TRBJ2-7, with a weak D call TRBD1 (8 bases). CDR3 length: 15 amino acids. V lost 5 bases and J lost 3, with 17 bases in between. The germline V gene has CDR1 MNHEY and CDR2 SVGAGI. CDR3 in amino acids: CASSQTGGGYYEQYF. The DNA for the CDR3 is TGTGCCAGCAGTCAAACAGGGGGGGGGTACTACGAGCAGTACTTC.

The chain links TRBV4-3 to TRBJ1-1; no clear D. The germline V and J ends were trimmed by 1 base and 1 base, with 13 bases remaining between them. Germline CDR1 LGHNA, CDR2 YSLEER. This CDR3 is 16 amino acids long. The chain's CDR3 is CASSQGAQTRNTEAFF. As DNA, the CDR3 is TGCGCCAGCAGCCAAGGAGCACAGACCCGGAACACTGAAGCTTTCTTT.

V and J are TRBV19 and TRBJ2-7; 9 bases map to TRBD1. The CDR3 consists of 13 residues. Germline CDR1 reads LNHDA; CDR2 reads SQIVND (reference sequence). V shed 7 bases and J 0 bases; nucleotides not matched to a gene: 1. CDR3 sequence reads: CASNRGPSYEQYF. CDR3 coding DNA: TGTGCCAGTAACAGGGGGCCCTCCTACGAGCAGTACTTC.

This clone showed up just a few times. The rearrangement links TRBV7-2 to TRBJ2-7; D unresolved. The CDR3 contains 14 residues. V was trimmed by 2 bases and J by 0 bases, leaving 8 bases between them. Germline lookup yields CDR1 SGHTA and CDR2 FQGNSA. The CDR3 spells CASSLPDSSYEQYF. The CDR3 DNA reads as TGTGCCAGCAGCTTACCTGACTCCTCCTACGAGCAGTACTTC.

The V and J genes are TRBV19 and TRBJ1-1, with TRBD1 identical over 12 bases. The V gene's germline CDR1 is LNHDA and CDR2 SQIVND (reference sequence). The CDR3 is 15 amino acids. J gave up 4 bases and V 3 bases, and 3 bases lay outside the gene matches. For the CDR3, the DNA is TGTGCCAGTAGTATGGGGACAGGGGGCTCCACTGAAGCTTTCTTT. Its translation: CASSMGTGGSTEAFF. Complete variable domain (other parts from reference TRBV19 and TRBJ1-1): DGGITQSPKYLFRKEGQNVTLSCEQNLNHDAMYWYRQDPGQGLRLIYYSQIVNDFQKGDIAEGYSVSREKKESFPLTVTSAQKNPTAFYLCASSMGTGGSTEAFFGQGTRLTVV.

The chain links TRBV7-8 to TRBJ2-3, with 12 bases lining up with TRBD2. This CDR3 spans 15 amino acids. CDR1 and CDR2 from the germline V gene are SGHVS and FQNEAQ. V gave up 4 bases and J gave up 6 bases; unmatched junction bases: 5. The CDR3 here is CASSSGTSGLDTQYF. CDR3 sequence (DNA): TGTGCCAGCAGCTCCGGGACTAGCGGGTTGGATACGCAGTATTTT.

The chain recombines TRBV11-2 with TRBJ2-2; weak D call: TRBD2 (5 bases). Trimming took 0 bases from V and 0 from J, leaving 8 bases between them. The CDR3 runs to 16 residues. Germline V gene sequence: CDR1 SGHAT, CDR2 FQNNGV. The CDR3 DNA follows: TGTGCCAGCAGCTTAGAGCCGGGGTCGAACACCGGGGAGCTGTTTTTT. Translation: CASSLEPGSNTGELFF.

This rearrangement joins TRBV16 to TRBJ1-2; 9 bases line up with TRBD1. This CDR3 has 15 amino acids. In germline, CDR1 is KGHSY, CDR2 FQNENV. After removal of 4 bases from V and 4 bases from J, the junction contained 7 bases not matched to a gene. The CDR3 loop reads CASSLRDREVYGYTF. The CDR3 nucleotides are TGTGCCAGCAGCCTTCGGGACAGGGAGGTCTATGGCTACACCTTC.

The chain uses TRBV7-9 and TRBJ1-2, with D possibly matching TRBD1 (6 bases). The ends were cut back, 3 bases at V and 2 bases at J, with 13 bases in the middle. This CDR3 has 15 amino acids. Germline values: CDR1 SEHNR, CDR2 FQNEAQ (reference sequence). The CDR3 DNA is TGTGCCAGCAGCTTTTTCGGGGGGCTAAACTATGGCTACACCTTC. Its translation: CASSFFGGLNYGYTF.

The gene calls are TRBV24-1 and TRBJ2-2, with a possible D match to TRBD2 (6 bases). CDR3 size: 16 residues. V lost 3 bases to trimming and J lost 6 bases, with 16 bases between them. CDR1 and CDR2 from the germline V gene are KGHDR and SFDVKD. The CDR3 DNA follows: TGTGCCACCAGTGATCCCATCGGGGGAGAAGCCGGGGAGCTGTTTTTT. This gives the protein CATSDPIGGEAGELFF.

CDR3 amino acids: CASSPGGRGNYEQYF. CDR3 coding DNA: TGTGCCAGCTCACCGGGCGGGAGGGGAAACTACGAGCAGTACTTC. The rearrangement joins TRBV18 to TRBJ2-7; the match to TRBD2 covers 9 bases. With 3 bases clipped from V and 3 bases from J, the junction kept 6 bases outside the gene matches. Germline CDR1 KGHSH, CDR2 LQKENI. The length of the CDR3 is 15 residues.

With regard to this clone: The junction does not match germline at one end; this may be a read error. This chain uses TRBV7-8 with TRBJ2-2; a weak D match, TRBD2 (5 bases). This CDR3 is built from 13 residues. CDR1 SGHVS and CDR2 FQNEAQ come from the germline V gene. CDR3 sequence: CASSSGNPGELFF. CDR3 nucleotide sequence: TGTGCCAGCAGCTCGGGGAACCCCGGGGAGCTGTTTTTT.

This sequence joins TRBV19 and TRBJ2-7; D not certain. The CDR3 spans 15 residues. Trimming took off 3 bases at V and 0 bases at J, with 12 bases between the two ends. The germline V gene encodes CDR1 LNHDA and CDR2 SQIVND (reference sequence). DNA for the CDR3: TGTGCCAGTAGTATTTCTGCGTCGAGCTCCTACGAGCAGTACTTC. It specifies CASSISASSSYEQYF.

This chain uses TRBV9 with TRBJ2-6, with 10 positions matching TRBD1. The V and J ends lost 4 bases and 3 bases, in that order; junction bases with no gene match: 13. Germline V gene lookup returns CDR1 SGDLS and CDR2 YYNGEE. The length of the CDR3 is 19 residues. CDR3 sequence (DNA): TGTGCCAGCAGCCCGAGTCCCGGGACAGGGGTTCATGGGGCCAACGTCCTGACTTTC. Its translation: CASSPSPGTGVHGANVLTF.